The rows below give T cell receptor beta chains drawn from one sample of a study of beta chain features in type 1 diabetes. Measured with immunoSEQ multiplex PCR; TCRdb has only the in-frame clones, and not every one. The sample lists some 270,000 clones; roughly an eighth were seen once. Sequenced input: naive CD4+ T cells from blood. The receptors derive from a woman in her thirties or forties in good health. The conserved cysteine and the conserved F or W are not part of the CDR3 here.

j_call | v_call | cdr3_aa
TRBJ1-2 | TRBV18 | ASSMREGSNYGYT
TRBJ1-5 | TRBV29-1 | SVARGSNQPQH
TRBJ1-5 | TRBV5-1 | ASSSGQSNQPQH
TRBJ2-6 | TRBV27 | ASSPHIPGANVLT
TRBJ2-5 | TRBV11-2 | ASSSPQASLETQY
TRBJ2-7 | TRBV2 | ASSNPWRESSYEQY
TRBJ1-2 | TRBV5-1 | ASSLLDRGAQDYGYT
TRBJ2-7 | TRBV7-2 | ASSSGAGRGAAYEQY
TRBJ2-7 | TRBV27 | ASSLGLRSPEQY
TRBJ2-1 | TRBV6-4 | ASSGQGGNEQF
TRBJ2-3 | TRBV2 | ASSPSGTGKVKGADTQY
TRBJ1-2 | TRBV19 | ASARTTTNYGYT
TRBJ2-1 | TRBV19 | ASSIRGTVSYNEQF
TRBJ2-3 | TRBV1 | TSSPGLAGGPSTDTQY
TRBJ1-6 | TRBV28 | ASSLFQRDSPLH
TRBJ1-1 | TRBV9 | ASSEGRSRAF
TRBJ1-2 | TRBV29-1 | SDRDSVWDRYT
TRBJ1-2 | TRBV7-2 | ASSFLDRGPHGYT
TRBJ2-7 | TRBV11-2 | ASSSQGYEQY
TRBJ2-7 | TRBV11-2 | ASSLVRGNLYEQY
TRBJ1-1 | TRBV6-4 | ASRTQGTNTEAF
TRBJ1-2 | TRBV7-9 | ASQGNGYT
TRBJ1-5 | TRBV7-9 | ASSLGADNQPQH
TRBJ2-7 | TRBV5-1 | ASSLGWTGFYEQY
TRBJ1-2 | TRBV25-1 | ASSVTGIGGYT
TRBJ1-1 | TRBV5-1 | ASSSRTDMNTEAF
TRBJ2-5 | TRBV29-1 | SVGDKREEIQY
TRBJ1-2 | TRBV6-1 | ASSEAHGSWGYT
TRBJ2-7 | TRBV7-2 | ASSFDRGEQY
TRBJ2-5 | TRBV5-6 | ASSPRQGAQETQY
TRBJ2-5 | TRBV14 | ASSRGGDRETQY
TRBJ2-2 | TRBV7-2 | ASSSPSPGELF
TRBJ2-7 | TRBV11-2 | ASSRLLAGGRYEQY
TRBJ1-1 | TRBV7-2 | ASSLTQGVAEAF
TRBJ2-1 | TRBV19 | ASSIERHQRRYNEQF
TRBJ1-2 | TRBV6-5 | ASSNPGYGYT
TRBJ1-2 | TRBV13 | ASSLEWGDTNYGYT
TRBJ2-5 | TRBV7-8 | ASSLGTAWGTQY
TRBJ1-6 | TRBV2 | ASDVSGVGSPLH
TRBJ1-5 | TRBV21-1 | ASSKDGPGAYSNQPQH
TRBJ1-2 | TRBV2 | ASTRQGANYGYT
TRBJ2-1 | TRBV18 | ASSPDRDREQF
TRBJ2-7 | TRBV10-3 | AISGQGTYEQY
TRBJ1-1 | TRBV15 | ATSRPLRFTEAF
TRBJ2-5 | TRBV18 | ASSHPMKTQY
TRBJ2-7 | TRBV5-1 | ASSRGQGGAPYEQY
TRBJ2-7 | TRBV7-9 | ASVLWDGDSGEY
TRBJ1-5 | TRBV14 | ASRRTGDNQPQH